This passage covers 9 T cell receptor beta chains from one sample sequenced in a study of T cells in women clearing cervical HPV infection. Measured with immunoSEQ multiplex PCR; TCRdb has only the in-frame clones, and not every one. This sample's clone table lists tens of thousands of clones. The sequenced sample consisted of blood buffy coat. The receptors stem from a woman aged 18 to 75 with a cervical HPV16 infection that either progressed to CIN3+ or cleared (not recorded which).

To note about this clone: Coverage ceases 3 residues before the CDR3 finishes, and the germline J gene fills in the end. V gene TRBV12-3 or TRBV12-4 combines with J gene TRBJ1-2; 7 positions match TRBD1. The junction had 4 bases not matched to a gene; V was cut back by 5 bases and J by 4 bases. This CDR3 is 13 amino acids long. The CDR3 sequence is CASSRQGSYGYTF. The DNA read from the CDR3 is TGTGCCAGCAGTAGACAGGGTTCCTATGGC.

About this clone: The CDR3 is cut off 3 residues early in the read; its end comes from the germline J gene. This rearrangement joins TRBV20-1 to TRBJ2-1, with 8 positions matching TRBD2. This CDR3 region has 17 residues. Germline lookup yields CDR1 DFQATT and CDR2 SNEGSKA (reference sequence). V was clipped by 5 bases and J by 4 bases; unmatched bases: 16. The CDR3 protein is CSARKGPGGTAYNEQFF. The DNA read from the CDR3 is TGCAGTGCTCGAAAGGGTCCGGGGGGGACCGCTTACAATGAG.

With regard to this clone: The sequence runs out 3 residues before the end of the CDR3; the remainder is reconstructed from the germline J gene. This sequence joins TRBV20-1 and TRBJ2-3, with TRBD2 identical over 7 bases. The germline V gene encodes CDR1 DFQATT and CDR2 SNEGSKA (reference sequence). J was trimmed by 3 bases and V by 3 bases; bases with no gene match: 3. CDR3 length: 13 residues. Incomplete CDR3 DNA: TGCAGTGCTAGTGCGGGAGCGACAGATACG. Its translation is CSASAGATDT. The full CDR3 protein is CSASAGATDTQYF.

On this clone: The DNA ends 3 residues before the CDR3 does, and the rest of the CDR3 is filled in from the germline J gene. The chain combines TRBV5-1 with TRBJ2-5; possible D gene TRBD2, 7 bases. The CDR3 covers 15 residues. Per germline, CDR1 SGHRS and CDR2 YFSETQ. Trimming removed 4 bases from V and 0 bases from J, with 13 bases in between. Partial CDR3 DNA: TGCGCCAGCAGCGTAGGGGGGGCAAACCAAGAGACC. Its protein product is CASSVGGANQET. The full CDR3 protein reads CASSVGGANQETQYF.

CDR3 loop: CASSEGLGRAYEQYF. The sequenced part of the CDR3 DNA is TGCGCCAGCAGTGAGGGACTAGGACGCGCCTACGAG. The chain links TRBV10-1 to TRBJ2-7; 7 bases line up with TRBD2. The read comes to an end 3 residues before the CDR3 does, leaving the germline J gene to fill in the end. Unmatched junction bases numbered 6, after V lost 2 bases and J lost 2 bases. The CDR3 totals 15 residues. The germline V gene has CDR1 WNHNN and CDR2 SYGVQD (reference sequence).

This clone is identified as medium-sized from frequency. The read falls 3 residues short of the CDR3 end, and the missing part is taken from the germline J gene. The V call is TRBV10-3, the J call TRBJ1-1; the D gene is possibly TRBD1 (6 bases). With 4 bases removed from V and 1 base from J, the gap between germline ends came to 10 bases. Germline V gene lookup returns CDR1 ENHRY and CDR2 SYGVKD. The CDR3 contains 14 residues. CDR3 bases read: TGTGCCATCAGTGTGGGGGGGGCGAACACTGAA. It encodes CAISVGGANTE. From start to end, the CDR3 is CAISVGGANTEAFF.

As to this clone: Read sequence stops 3 residues before the CDR3 end, and the germline J gene provides the missing end. The chain combines TRBV9 with TRBJ2-3; D is perhaps TRBD2 (7 bases). The V gene lost 6 bases and the J gene lost 1 base, with 18 bases spanning the gap. CDR1 and CDR2 (germline): SGDLS, YYNGEE. CDR3 length: 16 amino acids. The CDR3 loop reads CASTLEGGSGTDTQYF. The part of the CDR3 DNA that was read is TGTGCCAGCACCCTAGAGGGGGGGAGCGGCACAGATACG.

Concerning this clone itself: The observed sequence ends 3 residues before the CDR3 terminus, with the missing tail filled in from the germline J gene. V usage is TRBV14 and J usage is TRBJ2-1, with TRBD2 identical over 12 bases. The CDR3 runs to 15 residues. The germline V gene has CDR1 SGHDN and CDR2 FVKESK. The J segment lost 6 bases and the V segment lost 5 bases, leaving 5 bases of the junction unmatched. The CDR3 reads CASSMLAGGPNEQFF. The covered CDR3 bases are TGTGCCAGCAGCATGCTAGCGGGAGGGCCCAATGAG.

This CDR3 reads CASSVGEQFF. The sequenced part of the CDR3 DNA is TGTGCCAGCTCGGTCGGTGAG. The chain links TRBV7-9 to TRBJ2-1, with D uncertain. The CDR3 end falls 3 residues outside the read, so it is completed with the germline J gene. CDR1 is SEHNR and CDR2 is FQNEAQ in the germline V gene (reference sequence). V was shortened by 8 bases and J by 9 bases, with 8 bases between the two germline ends. This CDR3 has 10 amino acids.